The 17 T cell receptor beta chains below were found in one sample sequenced in a study of control samples from healthy donors and cancer patients (dated by TCRdb to the early 2020s). The library was obtained by the immunoSEQ multiplex PCR assay. What TCRdb holds here is the immuneACCESS table cut down to in-frame rearrangements. Part of the clones is not present; checked against another copy, under half of the missing clones reflect an unresolved V gene, and the others are unexplained. The sample table contains around 110,000 clones; only one count was recorded for over 90% of them. The leading ten clones occupy 2% to 3% of the sample. The sequencing input was blood. The receptors were sampled from a man aged 30 to 45 in good health.

This clone occurred once. The chain carries TRBV27 and TRBJ1-6, with 7 bases aligning to TRBD1. The CDR3 consists of 17 residues. Germline CDR1 reads MNHEY; CDR2 reads SMNVEV (reference sequence). The V and J ends lost 7 bases and 0 bases, in that order; junction bases with no gene match: 9. The CDR3 sequence: CASTSNRDSSYNSPLHF. The CDR3, as DNA: TGTGCCAGCACCTCTAATAGGGACAGCTCCTATAATTCACCCCTCCACTTT.

The gene calls are TRBV5-4 and TRBJ1-6, with D uncertain. The CDR3 runs to 12 residues. Germline CDR1 and CDR2: SGHNT and YYREEE (reference sequence). Trimming removed 3 bases at V and 7 bases at J, with 5 bases between. The CDR3 reads CASSSPNSPLHF. The DNA of the CDR3 is TGTGCCAGCAGCTCCCCAAATTCACCCCTCCACTTT.

The V and J genes are TRBV14 and TRBJ1-1; 7 nucleotides match TRBD1. This CDR3 is 17 amino acids long. Germline CDR1 SGHDN, CDR2 FVKESK. Trimming at V came to 4 bases and at J to 4 bases, leaving 15 bases not matched to a gene. This CDR3 is CASSRDRNSWRGTEAFF. CDR3 in DNA: TGTGCCAGCAGCCGGGACAGAAACTCCTGGCGTGGCACTGAAGCTTTCTTT.

This chain uses TRBV5-6 with TRBJ1-1; D gene uncertain. Trimming cost V 4 bases and J 2 bases, with 15 bases left between them. Germline lookup yields CDR1 SGHDT and CDR2 YYEEEE. CDR3 length: 15 residues. In DNA, the CDR3 is TGTGCCAGCAGCCAGCGGGTTCGCGGTAACACTGAAGCTTTCTTT. The encoded protein is CASSQRVRGNTEAFF.

This sequence joins TRBV6-2 or TRBV6-3 and TRBJ1-1; D is unresolved. There are 13 residues in the CDR3. The V end was cut by 2 bases, the J end by 1 base, with 5 bases between. CDR1 and CDR2 (germline): MNHEY, SVGEGT. CDR3 nucleotide sequence: TGTGCCAGCAGTTACGGGCAGAACACTGAAGCTTTCTTT. This translates into CASSYGQNTEAFF.

The count of this clone is one. V and J are TRBV3-1 (or the pseudogene TRBV3-2) and TRBJ1-1; 8 bases are a match to TRBD1. Germline V gives CDR1 LGHDT, CDR2 YNNKEL (reference sequence). Trimming cost V 11 bases and J 3 bases; bases outside gene matches: 14. The length of the CDR3 is 15 residues. This chain's CDR3 is CALRKYRGEDTEAFF. CDR3 sequence (DNA): TGTGCCCTCAGAAAATACAGGGGGGAAGACACTGAAGCTTTCTTT.

This clone came up once. The rearrangement uses TRBV7-2 and TRBJ2-1, with a weak D call TRBD2 (5 bases). The ends were cut back, 5 bases at V and 6 bases at J, with 14 bases in the middle. CDR1 and CDR2 (germline): SGHTA, FQGNSA. The CDR3 has 14 amino acids. Here the CDR3 DNA reads TGTGCCAGCAGCCCAGAGGGCAGTTTCAATGAGCAGTTCTTC. Translation gives CASSPEGSFNEQFF.

The chain links TRBV5-1 to TRBJ1-5; no definite D call. The V end lost 1 base, the J end lost 5 bases, and 13 bases lay between the germline ends. CDR3 length: 15 residues. The germline gives CDR1 SGHRS, CDR2 YFSETQ. DNA of the CDR3: TGCGCCAGCAGCTTGTCTCAGTTCGGGGATCAGCCCCAGCATTTT. Translating gives CASSLSQFGDQPQHF.

The chain recombines TRBV11-2 with TRBJ2-1, with D possibly matching TRBD2 (6 bases). V lost 4 bases to trimming and J lost 5 bases, with 9 bases between them. Germline V gives CDR1 SGHAT, CDR2 FQNNGV. CDR3 length: 13 amino acids. CDR3 nucleotides: TGTGCCAGCAGCTCGGGACTCAACAATGAGCAGTTCTTC. Its translation: CASSSGLNNEQFF.

This chain uses TRBV12-5 with TRBJ2-5; 7 bases match TRBD2. With 1 base clipped from V and 6 bases from J, the junction kept 5 bases outside the gene matches. The CDR3 contains 14 residues. Per the germline V gene, CDR1 is LGHNT and CDR2 is FRNRAP. The DNA of the CDR3 is TGTGCTAGTGGTTTGGGGACCAGCGGGAAGACCCAGTACTTC. This encodes CASGLGTSGKTQYF. Using reference TRBV12-5 and TRBJ2-5 for the parts outside the CDR3, the full variable domain is DARVTQTPRHKVTEMGQEVTMRCQPILGHNTVFWYRQTMMQGLELLAYFRNRAPLDDSGMPKDRFSAEMPDATLATLKIQPSEPRDSAVYFCASGLGTSGKTQYFGPGTRLLVL.

The chain employs TRBV5-8 and TRBJ1-2; D is uncertain. The germline V gene has CDR1 SGHTS and CDR2 YDEGEE. Trimming took off 0 bases at V and 5 bases at J, with 8 bases between the two ends. The CDR3 loop spans 13 amino acids. CDR3 amino acids: CASSLGGLYGYTF. The CDR3 coding sequence is TGTGCCAGCAGCTTGGGAGGACTTTATGGCTACACCTTC. Full variable domain (missing parts from reference TRBV5-8 and TRBJ1-2): EAGVTQSPTHLIKTRGQQATLRCSPISGHTSVYWYQQALGLGLQFLLWYDEGEERNRGNFPPRFSGRQFPNYSSELNVNALELEDSALYLCASSLGGLYGYTFGSGTRLTVV.

The V gene is TRBV10-1, the J gene TRBJ2-2; D unclear. This CDR3 spans 11 amino acids. CDR1 and CDR2 (germline): WNHNN, SYGVQD (reference sequence). The V end was cut by 4 bases, the J end by 6 bases, with 3 bases between. CDR3 amino acids: CASSGSGELFF. The CDR3 DNA reads TGCGCCAGCAGTGGGTCCGGGGAGCTGTTTTTT.

The chain combines TRBV30 with TRBJ2-3; 9 positions agree with TRBD2. Per germline, CDR1 GTSNPN and CDR2 SVGIG (reference sequence). CDR3 length: 19 residues. Trimming at V came to 6 bases and at J to 2 bases, leaving 21 bases not matched to a gene. In DNA form, the CDR3 reads TGTGCCTGCCCAAAAATTCTTGGCGTAGCGGGGGACTCCACAGATACGCAGTATTTT. Amino acid sequence: CACPKILGVAGDSTDTQYF.

The chain couples TRBV5-6 to TRBJ2-7, with 8 bases aligning to TRBD1. V shed 0 bases and J 4 bases; nucleotides not matched to a gene: 6. The CDR3 covers 15 residues. Germline CDR1 SGHDT, CDR2 YYEEEE. The CDR3 reads CASSLAGQVIYEQYV. The CDR3 nucleotides are TGTGCCAGCAGCTTGGCGGGACAGGTGATATACGAGCAGTACGTC.

The chain couples TRBV7-3 to TRBJ1-6, with D perhaps TRBD1 (5 bases). The CDR3 covers 15 residues. The V end lost 5 bases, the J end lost 9 bases, and 17 bases lay between the germline ends. The germline gives CDR1 SGHTA, CDR2 FQGTGA. The CDR3, as DNA: TGTGCCAGCAGCACATCGGGGGGAGGAGGTTCACCCCTCCACTTT. It codes for CASSTSGGGGSPLHF.

The table lists this clone with a count of one. The chain links TRBV24-1 to TRBJ2-3, with 8 bases matching TRBD1. The length of the CDR3 is 15 residues. Germline trimming cut 1 base from V and 6 bases from J; bases unmatched to any gene: 5. The germline V gene has CDR1 KGHDR and CDR2 SFDVKD. CDR3 DNA sequence: TGTGCCACCAGTGATTTTGCCAGGGGGCCGGATACGCAGTATTTT. Translation gives CATSDFARGPDTQYF.

V and J are TRBV19 and TRBJ2-5, with D possibly matching TRBD2 (7 bases). This CDR3 region has 13 residues. V lost 8 bases and J 5 bases, leaving 15 bases between the germline ends. Germline CDR1 reads LNHDA; CDR2 reads SQIVND (reference sequence). The CDR3 DNA follows: TGTGCCAGTGGGGGGGCAGCCTCGGAGACCCAGTACTTC. Encoded protein: CASGGAASETQYF.